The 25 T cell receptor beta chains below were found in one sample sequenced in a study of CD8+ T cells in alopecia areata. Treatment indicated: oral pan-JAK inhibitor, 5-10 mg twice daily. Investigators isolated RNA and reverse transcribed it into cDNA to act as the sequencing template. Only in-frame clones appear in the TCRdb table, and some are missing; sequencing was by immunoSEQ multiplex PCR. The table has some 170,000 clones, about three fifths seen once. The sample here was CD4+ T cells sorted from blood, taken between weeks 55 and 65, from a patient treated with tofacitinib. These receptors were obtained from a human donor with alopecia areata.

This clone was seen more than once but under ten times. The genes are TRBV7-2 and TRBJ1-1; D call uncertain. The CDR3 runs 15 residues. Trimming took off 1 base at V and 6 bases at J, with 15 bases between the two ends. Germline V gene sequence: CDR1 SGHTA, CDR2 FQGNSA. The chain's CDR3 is CASSLVVIGQSEAFF. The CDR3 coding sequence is TGTGCCAGCAGCTTAGTTGTCATCGGTCAATCTGAAGCTTTCTTT. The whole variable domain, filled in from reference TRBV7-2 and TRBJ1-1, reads GAGVSQSPSNKVTEKGKDVELRCDPISGHTALYWYRQSLGQGLEFLIYFQGNSAPDKSGLPSDRFSAERTGGSVSTLTIQRTQQEDSAVYLCASSLVVIGQSEAFFGQGTRLTVV.

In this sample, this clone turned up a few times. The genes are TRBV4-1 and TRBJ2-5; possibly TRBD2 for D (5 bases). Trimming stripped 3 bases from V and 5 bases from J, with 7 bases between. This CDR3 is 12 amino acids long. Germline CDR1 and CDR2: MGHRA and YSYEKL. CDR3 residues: CASSQPGETQYF. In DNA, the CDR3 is TGCGCCAGCAGCCAGCCGGGGGAGACCCAGTACTTC.

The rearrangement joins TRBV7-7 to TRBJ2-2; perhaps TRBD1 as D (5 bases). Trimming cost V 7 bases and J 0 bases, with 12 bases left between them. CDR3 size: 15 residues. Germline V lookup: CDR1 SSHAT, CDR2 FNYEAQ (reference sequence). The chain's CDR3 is CASTLGESNTGELFF. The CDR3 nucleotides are TGTGCCAGCACCCTAGGGGAATCGAACACCGGGGAGCTGTTTTTT.

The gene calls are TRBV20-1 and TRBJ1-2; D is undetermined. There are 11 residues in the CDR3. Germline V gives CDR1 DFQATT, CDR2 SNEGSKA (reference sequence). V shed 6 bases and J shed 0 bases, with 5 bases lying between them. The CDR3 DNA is TGCAGTGCGCCAGCTAACTATGGCTACACCTTC. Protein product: CSAPANYGYTF.

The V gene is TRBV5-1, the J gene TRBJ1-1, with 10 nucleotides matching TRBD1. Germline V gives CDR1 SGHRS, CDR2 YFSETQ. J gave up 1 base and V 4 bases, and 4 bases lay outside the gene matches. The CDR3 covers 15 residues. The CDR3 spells CASSARQGANTEAFF. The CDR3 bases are TGCGCCAGCAGCGCCCGACAGGGGGCGAACACTGAAGCTTTCTTT. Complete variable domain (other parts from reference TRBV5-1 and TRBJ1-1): KAGVTQTPRYLIKTRGQQVTLSCSPISGHRSVSWYQQTPGQGLQFLFEYFSETQRNKGNFPGRFSGRQFSNSRSEMNVSTLELGDSALYLCASSARQGANTEAFFGQGTRLTVV.

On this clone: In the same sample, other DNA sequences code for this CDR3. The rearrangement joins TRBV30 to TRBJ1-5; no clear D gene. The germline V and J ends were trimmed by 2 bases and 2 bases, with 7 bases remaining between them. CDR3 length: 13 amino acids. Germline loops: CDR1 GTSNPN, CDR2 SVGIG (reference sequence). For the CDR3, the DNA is TGTGCCTGGAGTCCACGTGGCAATCAGCCCCAGCATTTT. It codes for CAWSPRGNQPQHF.

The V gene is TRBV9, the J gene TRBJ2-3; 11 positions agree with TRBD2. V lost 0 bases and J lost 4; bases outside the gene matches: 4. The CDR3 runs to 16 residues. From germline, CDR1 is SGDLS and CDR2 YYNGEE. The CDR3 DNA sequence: TGTGCCAGCAGCGTAGGAGCTAGCGGGGGGTCAGATACGCAGTATTTT. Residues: CASSVGASGGSDTQYF.

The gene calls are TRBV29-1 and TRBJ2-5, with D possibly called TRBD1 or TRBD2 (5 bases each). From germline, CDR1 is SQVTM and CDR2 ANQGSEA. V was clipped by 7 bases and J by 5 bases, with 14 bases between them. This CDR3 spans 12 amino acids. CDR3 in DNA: TGCAGCGCAAGGGACCCGGGGGAGACCCAGTACTTC. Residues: CSARDPGETQYF.

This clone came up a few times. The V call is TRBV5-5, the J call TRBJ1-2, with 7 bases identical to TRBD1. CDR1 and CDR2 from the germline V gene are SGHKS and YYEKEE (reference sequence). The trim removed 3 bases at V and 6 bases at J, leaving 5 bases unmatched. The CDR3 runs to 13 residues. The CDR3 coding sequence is TGTGCCAGCAGCTACAGGGGTGGAGATGGCTACACCTTC. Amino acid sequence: CASSYRGGDGYTF.

The CDR3 DNA sequence: TGTGCCAGCAGCTCCCCAGCGGGGTTAACCTACAATGAGCAGTTCTTC. Translation gives CASSSPAGLTYNEQFF. This chain links TRBV5-4 with TRBJ2-1; 7 bases are a match to TRBD2. This CDR3 comprises 16 residues. Germline CDR1 SGHNT, CDR2 YYREEE (reference sequence). The ends lost 3 bases at V and 2 bases at J; junction bases unmatched: 8.

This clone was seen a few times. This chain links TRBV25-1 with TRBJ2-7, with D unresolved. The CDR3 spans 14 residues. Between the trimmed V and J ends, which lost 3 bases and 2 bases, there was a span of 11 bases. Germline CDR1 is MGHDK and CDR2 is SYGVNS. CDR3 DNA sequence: TGTGCCAGCAGTGAGGCGCAGAGAGCCTACGAGCAGTACTTC. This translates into CASSEAQRAYEQYF.

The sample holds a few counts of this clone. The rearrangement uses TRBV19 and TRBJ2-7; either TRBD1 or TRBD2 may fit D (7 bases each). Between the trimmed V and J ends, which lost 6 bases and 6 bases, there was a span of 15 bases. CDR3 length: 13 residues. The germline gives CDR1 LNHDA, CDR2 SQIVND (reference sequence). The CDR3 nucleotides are TGTGCCAGTAGCCCGACAGGGAGGGGCGAGCAGTACTTC. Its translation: CASSPTGRGEQYF.

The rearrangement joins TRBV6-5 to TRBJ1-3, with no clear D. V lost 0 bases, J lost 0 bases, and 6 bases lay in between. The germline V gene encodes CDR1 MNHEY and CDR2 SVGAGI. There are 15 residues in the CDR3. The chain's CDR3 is CASSYSPISGNTIYF. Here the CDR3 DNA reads TGTGCCAGCAGTTACTCTCCAATCTCTGGAAACACCATATATTTT.

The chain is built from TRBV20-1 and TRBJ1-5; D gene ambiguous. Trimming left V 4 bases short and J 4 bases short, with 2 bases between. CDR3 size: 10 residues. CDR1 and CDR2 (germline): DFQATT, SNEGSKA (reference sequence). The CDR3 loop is CSAINQPQHF. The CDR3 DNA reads TGCAGTGCTATAAATCAGCCCCAGCATTTT.

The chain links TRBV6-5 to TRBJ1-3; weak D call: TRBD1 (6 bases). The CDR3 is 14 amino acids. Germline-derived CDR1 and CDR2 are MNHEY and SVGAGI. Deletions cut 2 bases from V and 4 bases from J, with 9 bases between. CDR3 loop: CASSYGGQGNTIYF. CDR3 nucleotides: TGTGCCAGCAGTTACGGGGGACAAGGAAACACCATATATTTT.

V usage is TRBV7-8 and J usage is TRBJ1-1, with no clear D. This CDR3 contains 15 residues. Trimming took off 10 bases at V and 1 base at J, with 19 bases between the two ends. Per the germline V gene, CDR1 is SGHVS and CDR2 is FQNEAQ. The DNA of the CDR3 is TGTGCCACCAACATACTCGGGGAGTCGAACACTGAAGCTTTCTTT. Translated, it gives CATNILGESNTEAFF.

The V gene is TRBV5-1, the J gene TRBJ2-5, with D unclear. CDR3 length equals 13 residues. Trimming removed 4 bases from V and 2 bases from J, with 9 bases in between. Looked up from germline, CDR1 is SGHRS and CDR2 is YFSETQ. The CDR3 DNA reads TGCGCCAGCAGCCCCGGACCTCAAGAGACCCAGTACTTC. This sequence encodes CASSPGPQETQYF. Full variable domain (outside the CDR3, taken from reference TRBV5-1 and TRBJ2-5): KAGVTQTPRYLIKTRGQQVTLSCSPISGHRSVSWYQQTPGQGLQFLFEYFSETQRNKGNFPGRFSGRQFSNSRSEMNVSTLELGDSALYLCASSPGPQETQYFGPGTRLLVL.

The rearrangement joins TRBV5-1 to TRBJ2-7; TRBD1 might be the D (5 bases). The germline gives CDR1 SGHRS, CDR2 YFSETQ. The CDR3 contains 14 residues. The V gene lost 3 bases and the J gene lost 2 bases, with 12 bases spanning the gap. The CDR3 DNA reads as TGCGCCAGCAGCTCAGGGCTGGGAACCTACGAGCAGTACTTC. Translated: CASSSGLGTYEQYF.

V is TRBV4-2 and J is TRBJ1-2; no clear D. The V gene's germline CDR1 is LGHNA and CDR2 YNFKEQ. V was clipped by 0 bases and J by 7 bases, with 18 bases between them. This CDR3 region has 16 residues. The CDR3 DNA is TGTGCCAGCAGCCAAGATTCGAAGGGAGGGTTCGGTGGCTACACCTTC. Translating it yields CASSQDSKGGFGGYTF.

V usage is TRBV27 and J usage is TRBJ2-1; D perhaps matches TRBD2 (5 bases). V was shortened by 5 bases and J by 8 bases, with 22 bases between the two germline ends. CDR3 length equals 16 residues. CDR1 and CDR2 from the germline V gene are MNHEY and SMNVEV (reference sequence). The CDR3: CASSTTEGLAEDEQFF. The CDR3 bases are TGTGCCAGCAGTACGACCGAAGGGCTAGCTGAGGATGAGCAGTTCTTC.

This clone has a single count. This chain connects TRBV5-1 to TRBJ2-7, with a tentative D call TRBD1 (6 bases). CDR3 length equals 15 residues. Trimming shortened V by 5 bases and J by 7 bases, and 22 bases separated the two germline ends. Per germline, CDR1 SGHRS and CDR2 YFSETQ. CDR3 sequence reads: CASSTGSGATGEQYF. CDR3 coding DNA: TGCGCCAGCAGTACGGGGTCAGGGGCGACCGGGGAGCAGTACTTC.

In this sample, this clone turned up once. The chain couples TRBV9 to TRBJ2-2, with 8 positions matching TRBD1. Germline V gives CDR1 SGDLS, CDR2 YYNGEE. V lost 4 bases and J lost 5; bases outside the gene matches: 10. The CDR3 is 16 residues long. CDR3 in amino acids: CASSPWTGPRTGELFF. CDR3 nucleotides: TGTGCCAGCAGCCCCTGGACAGGGCCGAGAACCGGGGAGCTGTTTTTT.

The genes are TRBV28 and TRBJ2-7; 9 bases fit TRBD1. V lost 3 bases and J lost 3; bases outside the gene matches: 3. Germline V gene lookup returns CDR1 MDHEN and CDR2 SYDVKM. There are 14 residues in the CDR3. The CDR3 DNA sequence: TGTGCCAGCAGTTTCTCGACAGGGGGCTACGAGCAGTACTTC. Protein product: CASSFSTGGYEQYF.

CDR3 bases: TGCGCCAGCAGCTTTAGTGTCCTCGGATCTTGGTCGGGGGACACTGAAGCTTTCTTT. This codes for CASSFSVLGSWSGDTEAFF. The chain is built from TRBV5-1 and TRBJ1-1; D is perhaps TRBD1 (5 bases). V dropped 2 bases and J dropped 3 bases, with 26 bases sitting between them. CDR3 size: 19 residues. Germline CDR1 is SGHRS and CDR2 is YFSETQ. Combining the CDR3 with reference TRBV5-1 and TRBJ1-1 gives the whole variable domain KAGVTQTPRYLIKTRGQQVTLSCSPISGHRSVSWYQQTPGQGLQFLFEYFSETQRNKGNFPGRFSGRQFSNSRSEMNVSTLELGDSALYLCASSFSVLGSWSGDTEAFFGQGTRLTVV.

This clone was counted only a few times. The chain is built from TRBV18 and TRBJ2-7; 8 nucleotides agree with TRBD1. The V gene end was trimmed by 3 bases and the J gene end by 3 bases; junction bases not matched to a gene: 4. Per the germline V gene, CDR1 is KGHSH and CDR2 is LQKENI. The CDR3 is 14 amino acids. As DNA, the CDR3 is TGTGCCAGCTCACCCCCGGGACAGGTCTACGAGCAGTACTTC. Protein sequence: CASSPPGQVYEQYF.